The T cell receptor (beta chain) described here comes from a study of cytomegalovirus exposure and HLA in healthy donors. Study conclusions and caveats: Among TCR sequences, most were rare, though some public TCRs appeared in many donors. The listing of 150 to 200 TCR beta chains classed them as cytomegalovirus-associated.

Of note for this clone: What it recognizes is unknown.

Profiled with immunoSEQ multiplex PCR; TCRdb holds only in-frame clones, not every one. The table lists 150,000 to 200,000 clones, about 85% of them singletons, with 15% to 20% in the top ten. This CDR3 is built from 14 residues. Losses at the gene ends were 10 bases for V and 6 bases for J; bases not matched to a gene: 11. The germline V gene encodes CDR1 WSHSY and CDR2 SAAADI. The sequence was obtained from a man between 18 and 35 years old in good health and CMV-seropositive. J is TRBJ1-4 and V is TRBV10-2; 7 bases map to TRBD1. Sequenced input: PBMCs. In DNA form, the CDR3 reads TGCGCCACCCATCCGGGACAGATCCATGAAAAACTGTTTTTT. The encoded protein is CATHPGQIHEKLFF.